This record concerns one TCR beta chain sequence. Germline V gene sequence: CDR1 SNHLY, CDR2 FYNNEI. V lost 6 bases and J lost 5, with 10 bases in between. CDR3 length: 13 amino acids. The sample comes from a study of OX40 agonist ivuxolimab in advanced cancers. Study-level information: Patients took ivuxolimab, an agonistic anti-OX40 (CD134) antibody. Each patient was given ivuxolimab into a vein every 2 weeks, at 0.01 to 10 mg/kg.

The method was immunoSEQ multiplex PCR; TCRdb's version includes in-frame clones alone and lacks a portion of them. The data contain tens of thousands of clones, about 90% of them seen just once; the ten biggest clones take up approximately 0.5%. The timepoints at which blood was sampled were baseline, cycle 4 day 1, and cycle 7 day 1. Sample: CD4+ or CD8+ T cells sorted from blood, taken in a trial of the OX40 agonist ivuxolimab. The TCR comes from an adult with an advanced solid tumor such as melanoma, head and neck, liver or kidney cancer. V usage is TRBV2 and J usage is TRBJ2-2, with D uncertain. The CDR3 loop reads CASSRIGTGELFF. The CDR3 DNA sequence: TGTGCCAGCAGCAGAATAGGGACCGGGGAGCTGTTTTTT.